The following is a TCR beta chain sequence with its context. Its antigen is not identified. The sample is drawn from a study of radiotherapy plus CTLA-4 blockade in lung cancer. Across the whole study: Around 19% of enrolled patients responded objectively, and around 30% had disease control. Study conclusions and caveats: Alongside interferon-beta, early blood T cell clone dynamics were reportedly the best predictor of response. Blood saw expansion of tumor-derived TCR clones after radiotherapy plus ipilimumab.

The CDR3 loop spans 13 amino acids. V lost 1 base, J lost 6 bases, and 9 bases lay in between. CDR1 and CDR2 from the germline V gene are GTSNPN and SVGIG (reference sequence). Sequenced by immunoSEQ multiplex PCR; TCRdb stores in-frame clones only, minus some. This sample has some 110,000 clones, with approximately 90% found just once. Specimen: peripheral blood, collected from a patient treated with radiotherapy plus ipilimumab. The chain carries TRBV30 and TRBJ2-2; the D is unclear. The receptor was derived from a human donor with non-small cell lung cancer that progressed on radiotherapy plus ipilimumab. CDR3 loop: CAWSANIAGELFF. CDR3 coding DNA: TGTGCCTGGAGTGCAAATATCGCCGGGGAGCTGTTTTTT. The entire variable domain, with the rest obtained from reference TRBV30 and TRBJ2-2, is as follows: SQTIHQWPATLVQPVGSPLSLECTVEGTSNPNLYWYRQAAGRGLQLLFYSVGIGQISSEVPQNLSASRPQDRQFILSSKKLLLSDSGFYLCAWSANIAGELFFGEGSRLTVL.